This T cell receptor beta chain derives from a study of Ad26.COV2.S vaccination and SARS-CoV-2 variants. Study results and caveats: Estimates derived from TCR breadth and depth analyses may have underestimated total T cell responses.

V trimming: 2 bases; J trimming: 7 bases; junction bases outside the gene matches: 7. This CDR3 region has 14 residues. Germline V gene lookup returns CDR1 MNHNY and CDR2 SVGAGI (reference sequence). A note on this clone: Its antigen is unknown.

Only in-frame clones appear in the TCRdb table, and some are missing; sequencing was by immunoSEQ multiplex PCR. The profile shows about 350,000 clones, around 89% of them singletons. Sample treatment: 19 received Ad26.COV2.S at low or high dose, single or two shots; five or six received placebo; per-sample allocation not given. Each sample was drawn 63 days after the first injection (of vaccine or placebo). This TCR derives from a person aged 18-65 years who received the Ad26.COV2.S COVID-19 vaccine or a placebo. The gene calls are TRBV6-6 and TRBJ2-7; 8 positions match TRBD2. Material: peripheral blood, obtained in a trial of Ad26.COV2.S vaccine versus placebo. The CDR3 loop is CASSYPGGASEQYF. The CDR3 region has the DNA TGTGCCAGCAGTTACCCCGGGGGGGCGAGTGAGCAGTACTTC.